This entry concerns a single TCR beta chain. This record comes from a study of technical replicates of blood from a handful of donors. The length of the CDR3 is 15 residues. The ends lost 2 bases at V and 5 bases at J; junction bases unmatched: 7. Germline V gives CDR1 SGHRS, CDR2 YFSETQ. Sequenced by immunoSEQ multiplex PCR; TCRdb stores in-frame clones only, minus some. Here the sample spans about 73,000 clones, 90% to 95% being singletons. The TCR sequence derives from a human donor in good health. Some clones in this sample may be carry-over from other donors' samples. The sample consisted of PBMCs. The chain recombines TRBV5-1 with TRBJ2-1; 7 bases fit TRBD2. The CDR3, as DNA: TGCGCCAGCAGCTTTGTATCGGGAGGACACAATGAGCAGTTCTTC. This encodes CASSFVSGGHNEQFF. Filled out from reference TRBV5-1 and TRBJ2-1, the complete variable domain reads KAGVTQTPRYLIKTRGQQVTLSCSPISGHRSVSWYQQTPGQGLQFLFEYFSETQRNKGNFPGRFSGRQFSNSRSEMNVSTLELGDSALYLCASSFVSGGHNEQFFGPGTRLTVL.